These T cell receptor beta chains were read from a single sample in a study of blood T cells in healthy people across ages. From the 5' RACE reads, TCRdb called clonotypes with MiXCR, one entry per CDR3 protein. The sample has over 600,000 distinct CDR3 sequences; about 56% are singletons. Material: blood. The receptors here all came from a man between 40 and 49 years old in good health. The CDR3 runs from the conserved cysteine through the conserved F or W. The order of the fields is V gene, clone size, J gene, D gene, CDR3 DNA, CDR3 protein. D genes are given only for firm matches. Rows give clone size only sometimes, using once, few, many, or a class for an expanded clone.

>TRBV11-3|NA|TRBJ2-7|NA
TGTGCCAGCAGCCCAGCGGTAGATGGCGAGCAGTACTTC
CASSPAVDGEQYF
>TRBV4-1|few|TRBJ2-7|NA
TGCGCCAGCAGCCAAGATAGGACTTTTGCGGGTTCCAGCTCCTACGAGCAGTACTTC
CASSQDRTFAGSSSYEQYF
>TRBV4-1|few|TRBJ1-1|NA
TGCGCCAGCAGCCAAGCCCGCGGGAACACTGAAGCTTTCTTT
CASSQARGNTEAFF
>TRBV5-1|NA|TRBJ2-1|TRBD2
TGCGCCAGCAGCTTGGCCCTCGGGACTAGTCCTTCAAATGAGCAGTTCTTC
CASSLALGTSPSNEQFF
>TRBV6-5|NA|TRBJ2-1|NA
TGTGCCAGCAGTAGAGCCCGGACAGCACCTGAGCAGTTCTTC
CASSRARTAPEQFF
>TRBV20-1|NA|TRBJ2-5|NA
TGCAGTGCTCCTGGATACGAACGGGCCAATGAGCAGTACTTC
CSAPGYERANEQYF
>TRBV5-1|NA|TRBJ2-1|TRBD2
TGCGCCAGCAGCAAGGCGGGGGGTCCTGCCTACAATGAGCAGTTCTTC
CASSKAGGPAYNEQFF
>TRBV3-1|NA|TRBJ2-5|TRBD2
TGTGCCAGCAGCCAAGATGGGAGCGGGGGGATCGAAGAGACCCAGTACTTC
CASSQDGSGGIEETQYF
>TRBV20-1|few|TRBJ2-7|NA
TGCAGTGCATACCGACAAGCCTACTACGAGCAGTACTTC
CSAYRQAYYEQYF
>TRBV3-1|NA|TRBJ2-3|NA
TGTGCCAGCAGCCAACAGGGACCAGATACGCAGTATTTT
CASSQQGPDTQYF
>TRBV20-1|NA|TRBJ2-5|NA
TGCAGTGCTAGACTGGGACGGGTTAATGAGCAGTACTTC
CSARLGRVNEQYF
>TRBV20-1|NA|TRBJ2-7|NA
TGCAGTGCTTCGCCGCGGGCGCCGAGCTCCTACGAGCAGTACTTC
CSASPRAPSSYEQYF
>TRBV12-3/TRBV12-4|NA|TRBJ1-2|TRBD1
TGTGCCAGCAGTCGTGGGACAGGGAGATATAGCTACACCTTC
CASSRGTGRYSYTF
>TRBV4-2|few|TRBJ2-4|NA
TGTGCCAGCAGCCAAGATGATTCAGCGGGCTTAGCCAAAAACATTCAGTACTTC
CASSQDDSAGLAKNIQYF
>TRBV6-1|NA|TRBJ2-2|NA
TGTGCCAGCAGTGAGAAGCCCTACACCGGGGAGCTGTTTTTT
CASSEKPYTGELFF
>TRBV14|NA|TRBJ2-7|NA
TGTGCCAGCAGCCAAGAGGCACGCGTGACCCAGGGGTACTACGAGCAGTACTTC
CASSQEARVTQGYYEQYF
>TRBV19|NA|TRBJ2-3|TRBD1
TGTGCCGCTACGGGACAGGGTTTGGATACGCAGTATTTT
CAATGQGLDTQYF
>TRBV27|NA|TRBJ2-7|NA
TGTGCCAGCAGTTTAGGGATCAACTACGAGCAGTACTTC
CASSLGINYEQYF
>TRBV20-1|NA|TRBJ2-7|NA
TGCAGTGCCAGTGGGGGGGGCACAAGCTCCTACAATGAGCAGTACTTC
CSASGGGTSSYNEQYF
>TRBV20-1|NA|TRBJ2-7|NA
TGCAGTGCTAGAGATCGTAGAGGACCGGACTACGAGCAGTACTTC
CSARDRRGPDYEQYF
>TRBV28|NA|TRBJ2-1|TRBD2
TGTGCCAGCGGGAGCGGGGGGGCCTACAATGAGCAGTTCTTC
CASGSGGAYNEQFF
>TRBV5-1|NA|TRBJ1-2|NA
TGCGCCGGCAGCTTGAACAGGAGGAACTATGGCTACACCTTC
CAGSLNRRNYGYTF
>TRBV7-2|NA|TRBJ1-5|NA
TGTGCCAGCAGCACGAGGCTCGGCGGAACCCAGCATTTT
CASSTRLGGTQHF
>TRBV6-2/TRBV6-3|NA|TRBJ2-3|NA
TGTGCCAGCAGTTACCAAACGACAGCCTCTAGCACAGATACGCAGTATTTT
CASSYQTTASSTDTQYF
>TRBV30|NA|TRBJ1-2|NA
TGTGCCTGGAGTGGCAGGAGATATGGCTACACCTTC
CAWSGRRYGYTF
>TRBV28|few|TRBJ1-1|TRBD1
TGTGCCAGCAGGCGGGCAGGGGGAGAAGCTTTCTTT
CASRRAGGEAFF
>TRBV12-3/TRBV12-4|few|TRBJ2-5|NA
TGTGCCAGCAGTTTAGGGGCCTACCCGGAGGAGACCCAGTACTTC
CASSLGAYPEETQYF
>TRBV7-7|NA|TRBJ2-1|NA
TGTGCCAGCAGCCTCCAGGGGTTATACAATGAGCAGTTCTTC
CASSLQGLYNEQFF
>TRBV28|NA|TRBJ2-3|TRBD2
TGTGCCAGCAGTTTTGGACTAGCGGGAGGCGTCACAGATACGCAGTATTTT
CASSFGLAGGVTDTQYF
>TRBV10-3|NA|TRBJ2-7|NA
TGTGCCATCAGTGATGTCAGCTCCTACGAGCAGTACTTC
CAISDVSSYEQYF
>TRBV20-1|NA|TRBJ2-1|NA
TGCAGTGCCCACTCTAGCAAAGCCTTCAATGAGCAGTTCTTC
CSAHSSKAFNEQFF
>TRBV29-1|NA|TRBJ2-7|TRBD1
TGCAGCGTGGAGGGACAGGGGAGCTCCTACGAGCAGTACTTC
CSVEGQGSSYEQYF
>TRBV11-2|many|TRBJ2-4|NA
TGTGCCAGCAGCTTAGTGGGGGACACTATAGCCAAAAACATTCAGTACTTC
CASSLVGDTIAKNIQYF